Given below is one T cell receptor beta chain in context. This CDR3 is 16 amino acids long. CDR1 is SGHKS and CDR2 is YYEKEE in the germline V gene (reference sequence). V was cut by 2 bases and J by 6 bases, with 19 bases left in between. This record belongs to a study of blood T cell repertoires in COVID-19. The assay was immunoSEQ multiplex PCR, and TCRdb's table has in-frame clones only and misses some. The sample has about 200,000 clones; 86% are singletons. The sequence was collected from a man aged 35 to 55 with acute COVID-19. J is TRBJ2-3 and V is TRBV5-5; the D gene is possibly TRBD2 (6 bases). Source material: PBMCs or T cells enriched from blood (not recorded which). This CDR3 is CASSFQAGNGGDTQYF. As DNA, the CDR3 is TGTGCCAGCAGCTTTCAAGCGGGTAATGGGGGGGATACGCAGTATTTT.